What follows is one T cell receptor beta chain and its context. Its antigen is currently unknown. Every isolated RNA sample was fully reverse transcribed, so sequencing captured expressed TCRB transcripts. Average reads for naive, central memory and regulatory T cell samples were about 3.7 million. Using immunoSEQ multiplex PCR, the repertoire was profiled, and TCRdb retains in-frame clones only, with some absent. The sample has about 330,000 clones; approximately 10% are singletons. The sample comes from a study of beta chain features in type 1 diabetes. Study-level results: VDJ junctions from type 1 diabetes patients carried fewer insertions and larger deletions. Shortening that was moderate but significant affected the TCRB CDR3s of Type 1 diabetes patients in all four CD4+ subsets. The similarity of naive, central memory and Treg TCRB repertoires appeared greater among patients than among healthy donors.

Sequenced sample: naive CD4+ T cells from blood. The sequence came from a woman under 40 in good health.

CDR3 loop: CASSPQGLASNEQFF. The CDR3 DNA reads TGTGCCAGCAGTCCACAGGGACTAGCGTCCAATGAGCAGTTCTTC. V and J are TRBV28 and TRBJ2-1; 10 bases map to TRBD2. Germline V gene data show CDR1 as MDHEN and CDR2 as SYDVKM. With V trimmed by 5 bases and J by 6 bases, 7 bases remained unmatched. The CDR3 has 15 amino acids.